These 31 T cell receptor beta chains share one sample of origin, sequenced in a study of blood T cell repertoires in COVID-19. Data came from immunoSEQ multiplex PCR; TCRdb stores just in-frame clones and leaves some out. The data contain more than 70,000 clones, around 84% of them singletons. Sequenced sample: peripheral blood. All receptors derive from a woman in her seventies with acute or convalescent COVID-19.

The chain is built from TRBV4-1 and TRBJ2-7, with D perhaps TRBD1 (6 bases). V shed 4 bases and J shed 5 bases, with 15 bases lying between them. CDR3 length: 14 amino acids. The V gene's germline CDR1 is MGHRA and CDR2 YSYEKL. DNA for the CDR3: TGCGCCAGCAGCCGCCCTGGGACAAACGACGAGCAGTACTTC. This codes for CASSRPGTNDEQYF.

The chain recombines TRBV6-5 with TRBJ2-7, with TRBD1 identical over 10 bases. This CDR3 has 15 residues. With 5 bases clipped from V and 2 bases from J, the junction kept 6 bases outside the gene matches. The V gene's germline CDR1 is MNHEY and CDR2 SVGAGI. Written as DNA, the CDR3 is TGTGCCAGCAGTCAGGGTGGACAGGGGGCCTACGAGCAGTACTTC. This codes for CASSQGGQGAYEQYF.

The CDR3 DNA sequence: TGCGCCAGCAGCCAGGACGCGGGAGGGCCCTCCGCGCAGTATTTT. Protein: CASSQDAGGPSAQYF. J is TRBJ2-3 and V is TRBV4-1; 9 nucleotides match TRBD2. The V segment lost 3 bases and the J segment 10 bases; nucleotides outside the gene matches: 11. Germline loops: CDR1 MGHRA, CDR2 YSYEKL. The length of the CDR3 is 15 residues.

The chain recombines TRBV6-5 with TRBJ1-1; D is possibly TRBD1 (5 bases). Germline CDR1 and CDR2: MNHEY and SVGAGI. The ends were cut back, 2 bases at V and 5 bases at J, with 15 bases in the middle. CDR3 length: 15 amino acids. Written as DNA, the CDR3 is TGTGCCAGCAGTTACGGTCGAACAGGCGGTACTGAAGCTTTCTTT. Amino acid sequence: CASSYGRTGGTEAFF.

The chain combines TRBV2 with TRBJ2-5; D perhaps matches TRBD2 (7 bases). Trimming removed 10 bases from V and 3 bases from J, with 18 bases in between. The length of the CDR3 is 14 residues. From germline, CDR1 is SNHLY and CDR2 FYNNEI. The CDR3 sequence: CATSRGAVEETQYF. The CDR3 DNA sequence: TGTGCCACCTCTCGGGGGGCAGTGGAAGAGACCCAGTACTTC.

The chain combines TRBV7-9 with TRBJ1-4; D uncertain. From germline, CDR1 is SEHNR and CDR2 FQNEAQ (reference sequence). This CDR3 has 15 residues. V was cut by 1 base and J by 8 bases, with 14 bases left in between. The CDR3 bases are TGTGCCAGCAGCTTAGAACGAGGGCGAGGCGAAAAACTGTTTTTT. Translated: CASSLERGRGEKLFF.

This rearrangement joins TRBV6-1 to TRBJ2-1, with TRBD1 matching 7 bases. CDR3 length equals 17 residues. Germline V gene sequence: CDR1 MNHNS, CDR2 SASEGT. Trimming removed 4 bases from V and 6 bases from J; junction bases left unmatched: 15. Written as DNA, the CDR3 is TGTGCCAGCAGTGCTTCCGGGACAGTCCAGGGGCTCAATGAGCAGTTCTTC. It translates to CASSASGTVQGLNEQFF.

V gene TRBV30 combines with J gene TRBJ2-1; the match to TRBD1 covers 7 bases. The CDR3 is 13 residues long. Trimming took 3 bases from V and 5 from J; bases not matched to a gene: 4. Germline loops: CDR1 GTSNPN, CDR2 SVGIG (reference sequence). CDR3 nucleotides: TGTGCCTGGAGGTCAGGGGGTCACAATGAGCAGTTCTTC. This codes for CAWRSGGHNEQFF.

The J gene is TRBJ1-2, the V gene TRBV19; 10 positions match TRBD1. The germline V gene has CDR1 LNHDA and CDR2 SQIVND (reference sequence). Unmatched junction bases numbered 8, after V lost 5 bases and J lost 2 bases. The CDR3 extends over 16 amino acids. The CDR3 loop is CASSRPGTGVNYGYTF. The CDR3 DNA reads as TGTGCCAGTAGTCGACCTGGGACAGGGGTGAACTATGGCTACACCTTC.

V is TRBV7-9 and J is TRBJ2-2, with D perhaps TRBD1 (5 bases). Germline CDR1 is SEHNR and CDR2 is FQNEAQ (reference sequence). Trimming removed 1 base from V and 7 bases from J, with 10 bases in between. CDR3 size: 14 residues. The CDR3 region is CASSLGGWSGELFF. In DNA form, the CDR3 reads TGTGCCAGCAGCTTAGGGGGCTGGAGCGGGGAGCTGTTTTTT.

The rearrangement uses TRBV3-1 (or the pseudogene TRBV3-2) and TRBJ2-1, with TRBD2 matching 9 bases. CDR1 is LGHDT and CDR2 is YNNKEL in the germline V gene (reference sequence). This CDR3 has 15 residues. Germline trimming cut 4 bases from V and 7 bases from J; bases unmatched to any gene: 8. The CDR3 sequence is CASSLSGSGYNEQFF. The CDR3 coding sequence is TGTGCCAGCAGCCTTAGCGGGAGTGGGTATAATGAGCAGTTCTTC.

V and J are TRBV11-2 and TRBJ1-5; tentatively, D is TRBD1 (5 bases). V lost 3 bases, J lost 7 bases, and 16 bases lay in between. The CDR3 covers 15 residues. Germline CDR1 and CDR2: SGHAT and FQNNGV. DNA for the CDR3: TGTGCCAGCAGCTTGGGACGGGGGTTAAGGCAGCCCCAGCATTTT. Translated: CASSLGRGLRQPQHF.

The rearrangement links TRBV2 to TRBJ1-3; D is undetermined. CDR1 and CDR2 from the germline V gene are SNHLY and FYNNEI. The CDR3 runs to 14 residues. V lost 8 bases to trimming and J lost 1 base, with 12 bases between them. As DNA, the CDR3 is TGTGCCAGCCGCCGGGAACAATCTGGAAACACCATATATTTT. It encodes CASRREQSGNTIYF.

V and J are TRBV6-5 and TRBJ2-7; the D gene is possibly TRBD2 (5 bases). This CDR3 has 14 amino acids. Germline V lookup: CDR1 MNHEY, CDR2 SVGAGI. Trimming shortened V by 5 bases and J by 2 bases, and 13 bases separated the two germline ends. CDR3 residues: CASSPPGSAYEQYF. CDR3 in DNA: TGTGCCAGCAGTCCACCGGGGTCGGCCTACGAGCAGTACTTC.

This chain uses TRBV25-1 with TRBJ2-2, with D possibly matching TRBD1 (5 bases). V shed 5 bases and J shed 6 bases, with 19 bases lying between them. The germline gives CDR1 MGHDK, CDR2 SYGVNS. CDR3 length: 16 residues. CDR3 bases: TGTGCCAGCAGTCCGTATTTCGGCAGGGTACCCGGGGAGCTGTTTTTT. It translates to CASSPYFGRVPGELFF.

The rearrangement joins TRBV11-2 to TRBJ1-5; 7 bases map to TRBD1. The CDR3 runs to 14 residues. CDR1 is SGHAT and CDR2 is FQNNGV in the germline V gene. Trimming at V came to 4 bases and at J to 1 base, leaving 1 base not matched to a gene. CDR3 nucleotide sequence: TGTGCCAGCAGCTCGGGACAGAGCAATCAGCCCCAGCATTTT. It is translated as CASSSGQSNQPQHF.

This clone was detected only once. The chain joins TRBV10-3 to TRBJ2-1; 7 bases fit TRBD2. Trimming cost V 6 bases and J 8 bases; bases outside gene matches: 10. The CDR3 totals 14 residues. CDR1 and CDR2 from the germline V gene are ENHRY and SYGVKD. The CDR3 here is CAIRGGSSGDEQFF. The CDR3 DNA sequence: TGTGCCATCAGGGGGGGGAGTTCTGGAGATGAGCAGTTCTTC.

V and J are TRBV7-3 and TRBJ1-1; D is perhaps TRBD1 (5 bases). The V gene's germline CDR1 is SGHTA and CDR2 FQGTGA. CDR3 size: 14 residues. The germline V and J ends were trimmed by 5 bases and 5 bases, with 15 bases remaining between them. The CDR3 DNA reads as TGTGCCAGCAGCCTCCAGGGAGGTCGGACTGAAGCTTTCTTT. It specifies CASSLQGGRTEAFF.

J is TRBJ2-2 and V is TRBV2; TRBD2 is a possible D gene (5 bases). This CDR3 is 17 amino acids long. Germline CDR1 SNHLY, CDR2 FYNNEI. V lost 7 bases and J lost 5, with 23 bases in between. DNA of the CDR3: TGTGCCAGCACCCAGAGAGGGAGCGTCGGAAAGACCGGGGAGCTGTTTTTT. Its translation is CASTQRGSVGKTGELFF.

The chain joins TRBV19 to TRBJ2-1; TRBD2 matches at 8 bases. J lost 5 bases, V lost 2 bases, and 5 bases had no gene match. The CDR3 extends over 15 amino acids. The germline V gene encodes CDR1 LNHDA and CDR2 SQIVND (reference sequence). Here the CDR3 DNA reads TGTGCCAGTAGTATATCTGGGACTAGGAACAATGAGCAGTTCTTC. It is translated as CASSISGTRNNEQFF.

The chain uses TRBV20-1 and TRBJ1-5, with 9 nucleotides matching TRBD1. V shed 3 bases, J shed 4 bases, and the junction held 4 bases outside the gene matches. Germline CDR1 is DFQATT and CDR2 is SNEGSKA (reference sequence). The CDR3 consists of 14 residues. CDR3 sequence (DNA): TGCAGTGCTAGTTCGGGGACAGGGAATCAGCCCCAGCATTTT. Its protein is CSASSGTGNQPQHF.

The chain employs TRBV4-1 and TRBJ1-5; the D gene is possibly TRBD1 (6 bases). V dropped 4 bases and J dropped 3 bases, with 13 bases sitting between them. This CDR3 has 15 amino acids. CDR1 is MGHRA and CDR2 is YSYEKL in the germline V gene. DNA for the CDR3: TGCGCCAGCAGCCCCGTTGGGGGCGACAATCAGCCCCAGCATTTT. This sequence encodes CASSPVGGDNQPQHF.

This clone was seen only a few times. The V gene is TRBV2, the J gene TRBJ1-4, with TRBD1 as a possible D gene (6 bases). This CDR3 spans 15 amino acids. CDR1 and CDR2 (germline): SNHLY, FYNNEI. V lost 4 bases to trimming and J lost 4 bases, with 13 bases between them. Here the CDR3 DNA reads TGTGCCAGCAGTGCGAACAGGGCCGTTAATGAAAAACTGTTTTTT. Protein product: CASSANRAVNEKLFF.

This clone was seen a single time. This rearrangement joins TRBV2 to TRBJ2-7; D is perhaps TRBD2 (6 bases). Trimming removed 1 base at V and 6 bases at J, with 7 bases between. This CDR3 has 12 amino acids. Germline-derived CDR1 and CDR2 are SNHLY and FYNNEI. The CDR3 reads CASSEGRGEQYF. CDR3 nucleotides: TGTGCCAGCAGTGAAGGGAGGGGCGAGCAGTACTTC. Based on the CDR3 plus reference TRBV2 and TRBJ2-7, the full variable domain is EPEVTQTPSHQVTQMGQEVILRCVPISNHLYFYWYRQILGQKVEFLVSFYNNEISEKSEIFDDQFSVERPDGSNFTLKIRSTKLEDSAMYFCASSEGRGEQYFGPGTRLTVT.

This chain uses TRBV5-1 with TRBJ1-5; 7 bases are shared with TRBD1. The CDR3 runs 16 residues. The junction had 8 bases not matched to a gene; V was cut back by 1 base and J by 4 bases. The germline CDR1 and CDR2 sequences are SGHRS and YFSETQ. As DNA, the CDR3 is TGCGCCAGCAGCTTGACCCCGACAGGGAAGAATCAGCCCCAGCATTTT. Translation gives CASSLTPTGKNQPQHF.

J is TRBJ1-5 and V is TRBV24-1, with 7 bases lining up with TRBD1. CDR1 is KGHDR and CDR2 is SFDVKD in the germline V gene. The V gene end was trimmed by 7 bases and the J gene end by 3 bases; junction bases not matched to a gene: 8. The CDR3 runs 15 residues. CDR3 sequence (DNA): TGTGCCACCAGCTCCGGGACAGAGCTCAATCAGCCCCAGCATTTT. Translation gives CATSSGTELNQPQHF.

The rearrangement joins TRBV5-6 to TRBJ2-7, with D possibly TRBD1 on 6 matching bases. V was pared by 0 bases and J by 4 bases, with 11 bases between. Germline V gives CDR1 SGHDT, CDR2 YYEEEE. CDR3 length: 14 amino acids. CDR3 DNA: TGTGCCAGCAGCTTGGGGGACACCTCGTACGAGCAGTACTTC. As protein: CASSLGDTSYEQYF.

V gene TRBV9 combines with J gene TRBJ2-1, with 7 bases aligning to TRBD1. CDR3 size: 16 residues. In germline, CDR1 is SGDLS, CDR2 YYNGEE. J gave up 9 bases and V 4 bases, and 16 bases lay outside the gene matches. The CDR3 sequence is CASSFLGGSSPLEQFF. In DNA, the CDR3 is TGTGCCAGCAGCTTCCTAGGGGGCTCCTCTCCTCTTGAGCAGTTCTTC.

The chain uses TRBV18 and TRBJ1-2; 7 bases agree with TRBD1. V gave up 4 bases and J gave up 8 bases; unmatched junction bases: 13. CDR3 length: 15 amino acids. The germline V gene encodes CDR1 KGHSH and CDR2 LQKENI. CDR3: CASSLTGERSWGYTF. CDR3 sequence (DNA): TGTGCCAGCTCACTAACAGGGGAAAGAAGTTGGGGCTACACCTTC.

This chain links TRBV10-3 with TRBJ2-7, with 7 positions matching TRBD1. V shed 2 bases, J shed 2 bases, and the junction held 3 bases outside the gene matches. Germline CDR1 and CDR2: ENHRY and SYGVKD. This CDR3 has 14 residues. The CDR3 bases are TGTGCCATCAGTGAGGACAGGGTCACCTACGAGCAGTACTTC. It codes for CAISEDRVTYEQYF.

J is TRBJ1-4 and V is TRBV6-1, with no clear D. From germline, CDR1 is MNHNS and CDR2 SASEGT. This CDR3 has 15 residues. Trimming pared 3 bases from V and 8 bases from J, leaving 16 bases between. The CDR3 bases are TGTGCCAGCAGTGATGGGGAGGGAGGTTGGGAAAAACTGTTTTTT. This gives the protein CASSDGEGGWEKLFF.